The clone carrying this TCR beta chain occurred once. Per the authors' pipeline: Nucleated cell number was recorded as an estimate derived from reference gene primer amplification. Generated by immunoSEQ multiplex PCR, the TCRdb table keeps only in-frame clones and is missing some. D and trimming come from the DNA, and the V and J calls and clone size come from that table. This table holds about 670,000 clones, around 89% found once. This record comes from a study of blood T cell repertoires in COVID-19. Looking at the study overall: Donors in the United States, Italy and Spain gave samples during acute or convalescent COVID-19. T cells, B-cell-depleted T cells, or PBMCs supplied cDNA or gDNA.

The ends lost 4 bases at V and 6 bases at J; junction bases unmatched: 7. Germline loops: CDR1 SGDLS, CDR2 YYNGEE. CDR3 size: 15 residues. The rearrangement uses TRBV9 and TRBJ2-3; the match to TRBD2 covers 11 bases. The source is a woman aged 18 to 35 with acute or convalescent COVID-19. The sequencing input was peripheral blood. The CDR3 region is CASSSAGLAVDTQYF. CDR3 nucleotide sequence: TGTGCCAGCAGCTCAGCGGGACTAGCGGTGGATACGCAGTATTTT.